This T cell receptor beta chain was captured by sequencing in a study of cytomegalovirus exposure and HLA in healthy donors. At the level of the study: Sequencing of some 200 million T cells in an earlier analysis found 90 million to 120 million unique TCR beta sequences.

The CDR3 runs to 14 residues. Germline V gene sequence: CDR1 SGHTA, CDR2 FQGNSA. Between the trimmed V and J ends, which lost 1 base and 8 bases, there was a span of 13 bases. Study findings and constraints: TCR sequences were mostly rare, though some public TCRs occurred in many donors.

A few counts support this clone. Its antigen is currently unknown. In the PCR, 60 Vbeta and 13 Jbeta primers were used. The repertoire was sequenced with immunoSEQ multiplex PCR; TCRdb's copy has only in-frame clones and lacks some. Of about 61,000 clones detected, 70% to 80% appear once; the ten largest clones hold about 51%. The sequencing sample was made of PBMCs. This chain uses TRBV7-2 with TRBJ2-3, with unresolved D. The TCR sequence derives from a man over 45 in good health and CMV-seropositive. The CDR3: CASSLGGMPATQYF. The DNA for the CDR3 is TGTGCCAGCAGCTTAGGAGGTATGCCGGCTACGCAGTATTTT. The whole variable domain, remainder taken from reference TRBV7-2 and TRBJ2-3, is GAGVSQSPSNKVTEKGKDVELRCDPISGHTALYWYRQSLGQGLEFLIYFQGNSAPDKSGLPSDRFSAERTGGSVSTLTIQRTQQEDSAVYLCASSLGGMPATQYFGPGTRLTVL.